This entry concerns a single T cell receptor (beta chain). Its antigen is unidentified. There were no patients who had received any treatment before thyroid surgery. Original processing notes: CDR3 was compared across clinicopathological groups, and the resulting differences were used to build a distant-metastasis classifier for papillary thyroid cancer. TCRdb re-called the PCR reads via MiXCR. The V and J calls follow TCRdb's processing rather than the paper's. Of 20,000 or so clones in the sample, 25% to 30% were seen once. This sample is part of a study of metastatic and nonmetastatic thyroid tumors. At the level of the study: Across peripheral blood and tumor or nodule tissue samples taken from malignant and benign thyroid patients, the repertoires were compared with one another. Study findings and constraints: Compared with benign nodules, malignant thyroid tumors were reported to have significantly higher TCR beta diversity in both blood and tumor.

Germline V CDR1 and CDR2: MDHEN, SYDVKM. CDR3 length: 17 residues. The V gene end was trimmed by 7 bases and the J gene end by 17 bases; junction bases not matched to a gene: 23. Sequenced input: blood. The gene calls are TRBV28 and TRBJ1-6, with 10 bases aligning to TRBD1. This TCR was recovered from a female donor with papillary thyroid cancer or a benign thyroid nodule (not recorded which). Some clones in this sample may be carry-over from other donors' samples. The DNA of the CDR3 is TGTGCCAGCAACTTTCCCCCCAGGACAGGGGGTAATTCACCATTCCACTTT. This encodes CASNFPPRTGGNSPFHF.